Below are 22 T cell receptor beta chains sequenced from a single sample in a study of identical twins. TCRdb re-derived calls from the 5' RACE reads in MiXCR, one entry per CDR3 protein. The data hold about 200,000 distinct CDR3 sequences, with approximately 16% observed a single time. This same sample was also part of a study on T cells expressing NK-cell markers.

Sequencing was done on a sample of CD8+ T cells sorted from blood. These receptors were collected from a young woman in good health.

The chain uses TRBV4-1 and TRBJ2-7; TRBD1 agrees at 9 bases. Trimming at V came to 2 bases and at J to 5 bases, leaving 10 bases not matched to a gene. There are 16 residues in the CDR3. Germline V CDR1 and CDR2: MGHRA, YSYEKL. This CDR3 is CASSQRLKRQGDEQYF. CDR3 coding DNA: TGCGCCAGCAGCCAACGACTAAAACGACAGGGGGACGAGCAGTACTTC.

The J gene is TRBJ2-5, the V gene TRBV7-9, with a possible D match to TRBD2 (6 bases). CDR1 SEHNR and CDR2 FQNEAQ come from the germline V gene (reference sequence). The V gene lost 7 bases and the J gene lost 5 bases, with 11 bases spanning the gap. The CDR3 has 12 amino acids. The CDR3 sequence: CASNLALETQYF. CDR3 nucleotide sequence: TGTGCCAGCAACCTAGCGTTGGAGACCCAGTACTTC.

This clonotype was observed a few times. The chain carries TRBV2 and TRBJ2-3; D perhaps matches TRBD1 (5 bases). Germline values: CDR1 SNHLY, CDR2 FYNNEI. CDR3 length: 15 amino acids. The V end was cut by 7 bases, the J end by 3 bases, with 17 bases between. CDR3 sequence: CASTVTDSVTDTQYF. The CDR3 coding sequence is TGTGCCAGCACTGTGACAGACTCTGTTACAGATACGCAGTATTTT.

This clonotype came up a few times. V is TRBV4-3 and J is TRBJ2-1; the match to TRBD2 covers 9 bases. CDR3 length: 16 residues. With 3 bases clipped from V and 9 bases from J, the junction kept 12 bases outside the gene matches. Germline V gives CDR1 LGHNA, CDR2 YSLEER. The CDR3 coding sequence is TGCGCCAGCAGCCAGAGTCTTGCGGGAGGGGAGGGTGAGCAGTTCTTC. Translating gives CASSQSLAGGEGEQFF.

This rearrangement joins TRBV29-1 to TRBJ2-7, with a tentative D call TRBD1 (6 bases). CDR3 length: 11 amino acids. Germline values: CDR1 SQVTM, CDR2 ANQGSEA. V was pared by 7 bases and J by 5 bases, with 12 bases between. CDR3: CSGVRGHEQYF. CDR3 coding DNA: TGCAGCGGCGTCAGGGGCCACGAGCAGTACTTC.

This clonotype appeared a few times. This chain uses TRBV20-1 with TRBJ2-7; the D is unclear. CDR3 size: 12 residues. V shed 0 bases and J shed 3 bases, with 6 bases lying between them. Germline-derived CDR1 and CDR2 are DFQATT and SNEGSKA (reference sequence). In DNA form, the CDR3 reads TGCAGTGCTAGAGACCCTTACTACGAGCAGTACTTC. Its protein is CSARDPYYEQYF.

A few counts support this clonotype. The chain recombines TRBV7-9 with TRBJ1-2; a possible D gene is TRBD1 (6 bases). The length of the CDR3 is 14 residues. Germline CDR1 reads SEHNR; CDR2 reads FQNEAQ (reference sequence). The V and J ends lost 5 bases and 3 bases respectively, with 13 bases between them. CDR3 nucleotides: TGTGCCAGCAGCCCCCCACAGGGTTACTATGGCTACACCTTC. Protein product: CASSPPQGYYGYTF.

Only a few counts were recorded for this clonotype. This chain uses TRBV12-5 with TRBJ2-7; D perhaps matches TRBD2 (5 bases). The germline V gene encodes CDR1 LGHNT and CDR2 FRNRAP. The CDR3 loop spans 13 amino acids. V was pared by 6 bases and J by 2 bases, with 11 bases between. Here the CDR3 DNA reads TGTGCTAGTGGCCGGGAATTCCCCTACGAGCAGTACTTC. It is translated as CASGREFPYEQYF.

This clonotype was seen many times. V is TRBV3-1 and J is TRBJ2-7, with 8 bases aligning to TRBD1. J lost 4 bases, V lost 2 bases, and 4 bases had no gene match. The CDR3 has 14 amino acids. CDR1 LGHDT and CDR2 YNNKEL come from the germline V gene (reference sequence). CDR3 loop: CASSQNRGMYEQYF. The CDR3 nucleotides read TGTGCCAGCAGCCAAAACAGGGGGATGTACGAGCAGTACTTC.

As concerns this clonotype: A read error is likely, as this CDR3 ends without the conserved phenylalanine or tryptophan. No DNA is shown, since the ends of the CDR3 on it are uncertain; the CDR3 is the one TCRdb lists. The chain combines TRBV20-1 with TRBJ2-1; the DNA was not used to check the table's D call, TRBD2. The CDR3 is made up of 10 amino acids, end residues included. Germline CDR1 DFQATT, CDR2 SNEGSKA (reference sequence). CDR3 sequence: CSALRGRGKV.

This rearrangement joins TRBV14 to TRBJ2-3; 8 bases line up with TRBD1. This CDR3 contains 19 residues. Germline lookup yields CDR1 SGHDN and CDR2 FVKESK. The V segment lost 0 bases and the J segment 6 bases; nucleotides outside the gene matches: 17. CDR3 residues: CASSQDDPGQVHEVDTQYF. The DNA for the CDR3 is TGTGCCAGCAGCCAAGATGATCCGGGACAGGTCCACGAGGTGGATACGCAGTATTTT. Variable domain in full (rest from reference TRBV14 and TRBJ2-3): EAGVTQFPSHSVIEKGQTVTLRCDPISGHDNLYWYRRVMGKEIKFLLHFVKESKQDESGMPNNRFLAERTGGTYSTLKVQPAELEDSGVYFCASSQDDPGQVHEVDTQYFGPGTRLTVL.

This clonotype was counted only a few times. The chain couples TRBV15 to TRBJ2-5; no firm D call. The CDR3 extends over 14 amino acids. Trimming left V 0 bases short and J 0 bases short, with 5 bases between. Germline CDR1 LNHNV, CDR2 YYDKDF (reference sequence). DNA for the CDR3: TGTGCCACCAGCAGAGACCAGAACCAAGAGACCCAGTACTTC. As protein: CATSRDQNQETQYF. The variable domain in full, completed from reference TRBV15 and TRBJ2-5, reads DAMVIQNPRYQVTQFGKPVTLSCSQTLNHNVMYWYQQKSSQAPKLLFHYYDKDFNNEADTPDNFQSRRPNTSFCFLDIRSPGLGDTAMYLCATSRDQNQETQYFGPGTRLLVL.

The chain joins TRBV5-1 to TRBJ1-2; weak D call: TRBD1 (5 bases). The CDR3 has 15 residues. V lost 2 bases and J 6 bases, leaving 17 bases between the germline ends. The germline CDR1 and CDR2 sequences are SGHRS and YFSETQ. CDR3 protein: CASSFSEGPYNGYTF. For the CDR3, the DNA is TGCGCCAGCAGCTTTTCCGAGGGGCCATATAATGGCTACACCTTC.

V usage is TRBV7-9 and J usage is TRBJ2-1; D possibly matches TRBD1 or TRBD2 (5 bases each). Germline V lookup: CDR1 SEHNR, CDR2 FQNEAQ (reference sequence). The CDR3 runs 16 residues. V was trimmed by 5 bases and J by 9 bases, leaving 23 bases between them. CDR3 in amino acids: CASSPTRTLRAFEQFF. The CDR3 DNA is TGTGCCAGCAGCCCCACCAGGACTCTCAGGGCCTTTGAGCAGTTCTTC.

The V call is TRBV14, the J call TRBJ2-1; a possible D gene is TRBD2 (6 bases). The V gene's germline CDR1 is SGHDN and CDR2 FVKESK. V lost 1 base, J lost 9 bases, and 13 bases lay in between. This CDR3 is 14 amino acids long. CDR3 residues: CASSQGTSFSEQFF. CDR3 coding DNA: TGTGCCAGCAGCCAAGGAACTAGCTTTAGTGAGCAGTTCTTC.

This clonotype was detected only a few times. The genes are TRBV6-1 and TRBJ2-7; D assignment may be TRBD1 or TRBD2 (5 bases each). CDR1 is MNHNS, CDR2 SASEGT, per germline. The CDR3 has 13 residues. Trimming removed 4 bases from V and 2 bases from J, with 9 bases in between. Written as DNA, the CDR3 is TGTGCCAGCAGTGCGAGGGGTCCCTACGAGCAGTACTTC. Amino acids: CASSARGPYEQYF.

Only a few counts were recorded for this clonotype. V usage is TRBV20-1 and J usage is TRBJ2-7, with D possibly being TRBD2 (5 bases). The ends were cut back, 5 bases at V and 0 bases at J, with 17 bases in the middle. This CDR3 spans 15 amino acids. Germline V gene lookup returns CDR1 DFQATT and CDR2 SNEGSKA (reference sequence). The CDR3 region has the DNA TGCAGTGCTCCTTTATTTCAAGGGAGCTCCTACGAGCAGTACTTC. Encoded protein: CSAPLFQGSSYEQYF.

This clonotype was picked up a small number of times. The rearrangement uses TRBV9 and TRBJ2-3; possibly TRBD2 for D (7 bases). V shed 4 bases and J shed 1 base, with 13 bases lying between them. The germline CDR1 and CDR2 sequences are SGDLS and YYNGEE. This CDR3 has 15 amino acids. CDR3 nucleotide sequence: TGTGCCAGCAGCCCTCCGGGGGGCGGCACAGATACGCAGTATTTT. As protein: CASSPPGGGTDTQYF.

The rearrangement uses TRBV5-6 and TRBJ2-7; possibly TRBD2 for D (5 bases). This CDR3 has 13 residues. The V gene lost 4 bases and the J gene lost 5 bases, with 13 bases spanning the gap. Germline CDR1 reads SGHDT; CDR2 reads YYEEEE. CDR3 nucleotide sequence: TGTGCCAGCAGCCCATCTACGGGAAACGAGCAGTACTTC. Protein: CASSPSTGNEQYF.

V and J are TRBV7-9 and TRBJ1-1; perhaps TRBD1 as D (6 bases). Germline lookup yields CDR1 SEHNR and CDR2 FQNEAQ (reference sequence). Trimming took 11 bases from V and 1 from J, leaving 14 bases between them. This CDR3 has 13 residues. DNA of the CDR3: TGTGCCGGTACGGGACAAAGGAACACTGAAGCTTTCTTT. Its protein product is CAGTGQRNTEAFF.

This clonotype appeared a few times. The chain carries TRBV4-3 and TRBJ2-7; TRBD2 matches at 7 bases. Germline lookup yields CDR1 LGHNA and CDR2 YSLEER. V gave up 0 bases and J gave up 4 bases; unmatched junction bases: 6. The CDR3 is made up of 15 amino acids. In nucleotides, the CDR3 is TGCGCCAGCAGCCAAGAGTGGACTAGTCGGTACGAGCAGTACTTC. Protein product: CASSQEWTSRYEQYF.

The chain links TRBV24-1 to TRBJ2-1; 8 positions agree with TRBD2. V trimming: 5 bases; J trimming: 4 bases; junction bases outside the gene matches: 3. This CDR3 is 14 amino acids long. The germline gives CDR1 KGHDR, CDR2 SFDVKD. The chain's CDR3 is CATSAGGTYNEQFF. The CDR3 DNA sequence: TGTGCCACCAGTGCGGGGGGGACATACAATGAGCAGTTCTTC.